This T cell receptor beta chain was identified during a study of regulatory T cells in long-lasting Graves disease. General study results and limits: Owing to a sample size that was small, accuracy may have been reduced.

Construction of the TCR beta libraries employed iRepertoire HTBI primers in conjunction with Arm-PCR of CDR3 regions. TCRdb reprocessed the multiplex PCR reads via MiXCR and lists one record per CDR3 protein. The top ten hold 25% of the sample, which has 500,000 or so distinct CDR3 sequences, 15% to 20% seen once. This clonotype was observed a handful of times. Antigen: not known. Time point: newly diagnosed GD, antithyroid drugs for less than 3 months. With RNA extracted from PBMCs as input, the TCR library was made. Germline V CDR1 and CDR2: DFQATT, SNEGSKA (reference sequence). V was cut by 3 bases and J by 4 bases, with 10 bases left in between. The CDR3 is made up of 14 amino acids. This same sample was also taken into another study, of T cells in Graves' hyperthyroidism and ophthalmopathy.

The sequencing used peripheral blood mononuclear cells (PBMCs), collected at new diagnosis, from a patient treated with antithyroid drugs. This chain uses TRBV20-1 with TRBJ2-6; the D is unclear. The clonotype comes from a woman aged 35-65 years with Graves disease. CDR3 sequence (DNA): TGCAGTGCTAGTACCCTGGAGGGGGCCAACGTCCTGACTTTC. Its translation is CSASTLEGANVLTF.